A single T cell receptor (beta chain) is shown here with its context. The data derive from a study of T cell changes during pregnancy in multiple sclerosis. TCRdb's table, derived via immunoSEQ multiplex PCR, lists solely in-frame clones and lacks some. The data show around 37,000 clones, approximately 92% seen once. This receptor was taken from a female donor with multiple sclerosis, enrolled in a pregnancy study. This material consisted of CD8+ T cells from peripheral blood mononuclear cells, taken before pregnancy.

The CDR3 reads CASSTYAGERWAQYF. Here the CDR3 DNA reads TGTGCCAGCAGCACCTATGCGGGAGAACGCTGGGCGCAGTACTTC. The chain employs TRBV28 and TRBJ2-7; 7 bases map to TRBD2. The CDR3 totals 15 residues. With V trimmed by 6 bases and J by 9 bases, 17 bases remained unmatched. Germline lookup yields CDR1 MDHEN and CDR2 SYDVKM.